This T cell receptor (beta chain) was identified during a study of cytomegalovirus exposure and HLA in healthy donors. Use of 60 Vbeta and 13 Jbeta primers characterized the PCR. Clones were sequenced by immunoSEQ multiplex PCR, and TCRdb holds only the in-frame ones, with some missing. The sample records 150,000 or so clones, over 60% being singletons. Losses at the gene ends were 6 bases for V and 1 base for J; bases not matched to a gene: 7. Germline V lookup: CDR1 MNHEY, CDR2 SVGAGI. The CDR3 contains 15 residues. The gene calls are TRBV6-5 and TRBJ2-7; 9 bases are shared with TRBD1. This TCR was sampled from a man aged 45 to 65 in good health and CMV-seropositive. The sequenced sample was PBMCs. For the CDR3, the DNA is TGTGCCAGCAGCTCCGGGACAGGGAGTTCCTACGAGCAGTACGTC. The encoded protein is CASSSGTGSSYEQYV.